The 3 T cell receptor beta chains listed next were all sequenced from one sample in a study of early T cells in non-severe SARS-CoV-2 infection. TCRdb independently ran MiXCR on the 5' RACE reads; one entry per CDR3 protein. The sample has about 48,000 distinct CDR3 sequences; around 9.5% are singletons. The sequenced sample consisted of whole blood. The receptor source for this set is an adult who was a healthcare worker with PCR-confirmed SARS-CoV-2 infection or an uninfected control (not recorded which).

This clonotype was seen ten or more times. The gene calls are TRBV29-1 and TRBJ1-2; 8 bases are shared with TRBD1. Germline CDR1 and CDR2: SQVTM and ANQGSEA. The CDR3 is 10 amino acids. J was trimmed by 10 bases and V by 7 bases; bases with no gene match: 5. CDR3 nucleotide sequence: TGCAGCGCCGGACAGGGATACTACACCTTC. Protein sequence: CSAGQGYYTF. Full variable domain (rest looked up from reference TRBV29-1 and TRBJ1-2): SAVISQKPSRDICQRGTSLTIQCQVDSQVTMMFWYRQQPGQSLTLIATANQGSEATYESGFVIDKFPISRPNLTFSTLTVSNMSPEDSSIYLCSAGQGYYTFGSGTRLTVV.

V is TRBV11-2 and J is TRBJ2-1, with TRBD1 matching over 11 bases. This CDR3 contains 17 residues. With 5 bases clipped from V and 4 bases from J, the junction kept 10 bases outside the gene matches. In germline, CDR1 is SGHAT, CDR2 FQNNGV. CDR3 sequence: CASSPEKGQGGYNEQFF. The CDR3 nucleotides are TGTGCCAGCAGCCCAGAGAAGGGACAGGGGGGGTACAATGAGCAGTTCTTC.

The V gene is TRBV6-5, the J gene TRBJ2-3; D ambiguous. This CDR3 contains 14 residues. V lost 0 bases, J lost 6 bases, and 10 bases lay in between. The germline V gene encodes CDR1 MNHEY and CDR2 SVGAGI. CDR3 bases: TGTGCCAGCAGTTACTCTACTGTAGGGGATACGCAGTATTTT. Its protein product is CASSYSTVGDTQYF.